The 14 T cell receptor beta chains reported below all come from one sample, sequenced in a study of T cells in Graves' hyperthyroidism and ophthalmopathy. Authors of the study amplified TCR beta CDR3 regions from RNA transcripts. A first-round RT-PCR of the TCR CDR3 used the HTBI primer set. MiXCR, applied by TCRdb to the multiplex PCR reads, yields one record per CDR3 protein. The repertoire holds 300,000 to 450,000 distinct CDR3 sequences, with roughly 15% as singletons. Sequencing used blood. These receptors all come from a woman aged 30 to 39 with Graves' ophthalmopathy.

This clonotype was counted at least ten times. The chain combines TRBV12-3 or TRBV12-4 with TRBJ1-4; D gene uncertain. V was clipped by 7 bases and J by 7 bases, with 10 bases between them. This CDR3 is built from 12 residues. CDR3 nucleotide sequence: TGTGCCAGCACACTCGGCGGTGAAAAACTGTTTTTT. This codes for CASTLGGEKLFF.

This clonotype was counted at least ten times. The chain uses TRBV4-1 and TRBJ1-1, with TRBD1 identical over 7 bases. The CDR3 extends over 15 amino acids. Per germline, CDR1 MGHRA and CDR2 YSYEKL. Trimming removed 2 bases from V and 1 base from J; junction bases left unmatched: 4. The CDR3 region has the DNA TGCGCCAGCAGCCAAACCGGGACAGCGAACACTGAAGCTTTCTTT. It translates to CASSQTGTANTEAFF.

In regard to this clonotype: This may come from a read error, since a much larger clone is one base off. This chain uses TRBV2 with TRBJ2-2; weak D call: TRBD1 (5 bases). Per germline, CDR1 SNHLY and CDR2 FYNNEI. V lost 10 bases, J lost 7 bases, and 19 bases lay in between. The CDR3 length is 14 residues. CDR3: CAIKNRSVGGELFF. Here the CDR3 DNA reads TGTGCCATCAAAAACAGGTCGGTTGGCGGGGAGCTGTTTTTT.

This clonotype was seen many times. The CDR3 sequence: CASSSSVETQYF. The DNA for the CDR3 is TGTGCCAGCAGCTCGTCTGTGGAGACCCAGTACTTC. This chain links TRBV7-9 with TRBJ2-5; D is ambiguous. CDR3 length equals 12 residues. In germline, CDR1 is SEHNR, CDR2 FQNEAQ (reference sequence). The V and J ends lost 4 bases and 5 bases respectively, with 8 bases between them.

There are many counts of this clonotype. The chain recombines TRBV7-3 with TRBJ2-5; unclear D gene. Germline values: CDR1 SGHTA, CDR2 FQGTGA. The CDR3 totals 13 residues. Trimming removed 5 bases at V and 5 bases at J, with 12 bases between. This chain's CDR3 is CASSRTSGETQYF. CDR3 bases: TGTGCCAGCAGCCGAACCTCCGGGGAGACCCAGTACTTC.

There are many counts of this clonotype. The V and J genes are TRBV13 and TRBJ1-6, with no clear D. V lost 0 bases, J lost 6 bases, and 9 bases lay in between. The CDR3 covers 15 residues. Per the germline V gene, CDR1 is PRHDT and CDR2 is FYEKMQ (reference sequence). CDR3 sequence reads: CASSLGLASNSPLHF. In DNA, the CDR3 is TGTGCCAGCAGCTTAGGCCTGGCATCTAATTCACCCCTCCACTTT.

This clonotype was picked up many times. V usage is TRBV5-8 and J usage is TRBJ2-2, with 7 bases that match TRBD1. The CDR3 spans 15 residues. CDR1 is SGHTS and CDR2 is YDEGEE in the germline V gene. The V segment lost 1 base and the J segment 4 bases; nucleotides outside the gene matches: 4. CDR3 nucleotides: TGTGCCAGCAGCTTGTGGGCAGGGGGCACCGGGGAGCTGTTTTTT. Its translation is CASSLWAGGTGELFF.

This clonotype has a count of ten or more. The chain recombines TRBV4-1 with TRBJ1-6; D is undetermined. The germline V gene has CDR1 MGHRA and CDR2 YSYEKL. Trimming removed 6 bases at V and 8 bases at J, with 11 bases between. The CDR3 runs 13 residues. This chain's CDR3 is CASSGSGDSPLHF. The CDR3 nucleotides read TGCGCCAGCAGTGGCAGTGGGGATTCACCCCTCCACTTT.

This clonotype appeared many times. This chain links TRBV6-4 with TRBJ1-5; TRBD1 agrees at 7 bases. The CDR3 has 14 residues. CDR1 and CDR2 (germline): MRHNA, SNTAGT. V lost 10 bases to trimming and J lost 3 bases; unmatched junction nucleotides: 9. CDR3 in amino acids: CATPGQKANQPQHF. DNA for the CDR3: TGTGCCACCCCGGGACAGAAAGCCAATCAGCCCCAGCATTTT.

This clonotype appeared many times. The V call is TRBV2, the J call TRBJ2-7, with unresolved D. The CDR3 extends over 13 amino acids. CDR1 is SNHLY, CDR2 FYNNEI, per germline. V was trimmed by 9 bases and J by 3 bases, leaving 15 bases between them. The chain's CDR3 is CASHLERNYEQYF. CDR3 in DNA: TGTGCCAGTCACCTCGAGCGAAACTACGAGCAGTACTTC. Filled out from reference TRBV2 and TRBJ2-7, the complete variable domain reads EPEVTQTPSHQVTQMGQEVILRCVPISNHLYFYWYRQILGQKVEFLVSFYNNEISEKSEIFDDQFSVERPDGSNFTLKIRSTKLEDSAMYFCASHLERNYEQYFGPGTRLTVT.

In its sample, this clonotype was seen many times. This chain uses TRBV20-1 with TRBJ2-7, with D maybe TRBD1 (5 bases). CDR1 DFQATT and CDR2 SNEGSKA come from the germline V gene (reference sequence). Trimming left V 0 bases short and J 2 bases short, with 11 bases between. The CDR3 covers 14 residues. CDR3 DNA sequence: TGCAGTGCTAGAGATGACAGCTCTACCTACGAGCAGTACTTC. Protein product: CSARDDSSTYEQYF.

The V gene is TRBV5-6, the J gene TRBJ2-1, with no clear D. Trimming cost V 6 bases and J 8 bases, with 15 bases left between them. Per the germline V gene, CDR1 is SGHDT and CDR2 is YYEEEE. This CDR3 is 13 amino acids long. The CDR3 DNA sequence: TGTGCCAGCACCCCGGGTGTGAACTATGAGCAGTTCTTC. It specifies CASTPGVNYEQFF.

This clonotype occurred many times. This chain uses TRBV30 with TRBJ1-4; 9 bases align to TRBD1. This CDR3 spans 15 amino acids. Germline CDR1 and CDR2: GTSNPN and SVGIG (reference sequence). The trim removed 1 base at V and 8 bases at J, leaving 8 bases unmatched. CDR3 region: CAWSAMTGGYEKLFF. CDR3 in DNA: TGTGCCTGGAGTGCTATGACAGGGGGATACGAAAAACTGTTTTTT.

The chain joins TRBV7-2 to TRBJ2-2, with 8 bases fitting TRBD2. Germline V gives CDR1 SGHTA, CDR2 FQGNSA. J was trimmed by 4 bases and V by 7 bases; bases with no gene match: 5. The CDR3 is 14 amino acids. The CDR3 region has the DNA TGTGCCAGCACCGTTCGGGGGGGCACCGGGGAGCTGTTTTTT. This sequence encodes CASTVRGGTGELFF.